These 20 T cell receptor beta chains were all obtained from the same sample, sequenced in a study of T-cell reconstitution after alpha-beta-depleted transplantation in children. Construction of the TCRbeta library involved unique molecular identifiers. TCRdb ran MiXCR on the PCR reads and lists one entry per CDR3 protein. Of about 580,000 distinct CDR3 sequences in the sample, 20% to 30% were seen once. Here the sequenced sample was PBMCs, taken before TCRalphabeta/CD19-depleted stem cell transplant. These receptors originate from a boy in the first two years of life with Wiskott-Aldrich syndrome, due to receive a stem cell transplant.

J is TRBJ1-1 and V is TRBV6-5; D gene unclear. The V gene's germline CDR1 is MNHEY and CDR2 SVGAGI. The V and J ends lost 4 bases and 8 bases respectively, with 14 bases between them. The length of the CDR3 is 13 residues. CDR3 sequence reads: CASSSIFQKEAFF. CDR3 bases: TGTGCCAGCAGTTCGATATTTCAAAAAGAAGCTTTCTTT.

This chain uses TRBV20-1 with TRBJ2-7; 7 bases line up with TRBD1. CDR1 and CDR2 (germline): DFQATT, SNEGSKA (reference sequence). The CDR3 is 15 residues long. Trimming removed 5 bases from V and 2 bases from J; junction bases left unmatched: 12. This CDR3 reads CSAFSPGQSPYEQYF. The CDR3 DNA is TGCAGTGCTTTCTCCCCGGGACAGTCTCCCTACGAGCAGTACTTC.

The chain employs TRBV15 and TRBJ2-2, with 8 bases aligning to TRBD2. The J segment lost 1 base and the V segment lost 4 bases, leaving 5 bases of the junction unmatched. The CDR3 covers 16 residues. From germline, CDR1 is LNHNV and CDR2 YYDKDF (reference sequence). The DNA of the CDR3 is TGTGCCACCAGCAAAGAGGGACTAGGGAACACCGGGGAGCTGTTTTTT. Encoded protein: CATSKEGLGNTGELFF. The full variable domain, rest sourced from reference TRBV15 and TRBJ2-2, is DAMVIQNPRYQVTQFGKPVTLSCSQTLNHNVMYWYQQKSSQAPKLLFHYYDKDFNNEADTPDNFQSRRPNTSFCFLDIRSPGLGDTAMYLCATSKEGLGNTGELFFGEGSRLTVL.

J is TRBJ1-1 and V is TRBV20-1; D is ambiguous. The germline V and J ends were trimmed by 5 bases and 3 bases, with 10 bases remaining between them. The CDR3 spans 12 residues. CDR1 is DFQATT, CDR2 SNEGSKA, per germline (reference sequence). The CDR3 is CSAPRRYTEAFF. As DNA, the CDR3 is TGCAGTGCTCCCCGGAGGTACACTGAAGCTTTCTTT.

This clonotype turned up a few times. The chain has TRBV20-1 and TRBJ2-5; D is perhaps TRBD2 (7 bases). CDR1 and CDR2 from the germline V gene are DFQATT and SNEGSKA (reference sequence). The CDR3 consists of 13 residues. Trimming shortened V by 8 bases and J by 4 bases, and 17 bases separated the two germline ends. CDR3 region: CSPGEGVRETQYF. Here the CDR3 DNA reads TGCAGTCCAGGGGAGGGGGTTAGAGAGACCCAGTACTTC.

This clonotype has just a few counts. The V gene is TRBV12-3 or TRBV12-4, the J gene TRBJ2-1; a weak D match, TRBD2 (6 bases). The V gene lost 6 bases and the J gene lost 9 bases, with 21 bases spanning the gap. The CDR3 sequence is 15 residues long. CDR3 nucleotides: TGTGCCAGCAGACCCGGGACTTTAAGGAGAGGTGAGCAGTTCTTC. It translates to CASRPGTLRRGEQFF.

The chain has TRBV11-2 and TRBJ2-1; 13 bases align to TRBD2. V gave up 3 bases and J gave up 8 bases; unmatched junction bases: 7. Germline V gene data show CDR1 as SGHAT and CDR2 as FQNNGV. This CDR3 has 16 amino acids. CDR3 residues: CASSFRTSGRTDEQFF. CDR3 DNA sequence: TGTGCCAGCAGCTTTCGGACTAGCGGGAGAACAGATGAGCAGTTCTTC.

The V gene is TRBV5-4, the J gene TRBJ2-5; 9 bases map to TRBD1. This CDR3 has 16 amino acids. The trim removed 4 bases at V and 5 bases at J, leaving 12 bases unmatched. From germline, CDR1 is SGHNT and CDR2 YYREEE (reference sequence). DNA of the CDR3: TGTGCCAGCAGCCCTACACCGGGACAGGGTATGGAGACCCAGTACTTC. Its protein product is CASSPTPGQGMETQYF.

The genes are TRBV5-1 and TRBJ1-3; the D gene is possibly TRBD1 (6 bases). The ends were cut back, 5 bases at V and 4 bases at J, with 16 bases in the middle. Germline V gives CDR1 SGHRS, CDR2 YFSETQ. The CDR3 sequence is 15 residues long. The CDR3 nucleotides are TGCGCCAGCAGTCGGTCAGGGGTCTCCGGAAACACCATATATTTT. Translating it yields CASSRSGVSGNTIYF.

The CDR3 spells CAISESLNREGEPQHF. CDR3 DNA: TGTGCCATCAGTGAGTCCCTGAACAGGGAAGGTGAGCCCCAGCATTTT. The chain is built from TRBV10-3 and TRBJ1-5; tentatively, D is TRBD1 (6 bases). This CDR3 comprises 16 residues. The germline CDR1 and CDR2 sequences are ENHRY and SYGVKD. Trimming removed 0 bases at V and 8 bases at J, with 17 bases between.

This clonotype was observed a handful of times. The CDR3 DNA is TGCGCCAGCAGCATTGGGACTAGCGGATACGCTAGCACAGATACGCAGTATTTT. Amino acid sequence: CASSIGTSGYASTDTQYF. This rearrangement joins TRBV5-1 to TRBJ2-3; 11 bases agree with TRBD2. Trimming took 4 bases from V and 0 from J; bases not matched to a gene: 10. This CDR3 is built from 18 residues. Germline loops: CDR1 SGHRS, CDR2 YFSETQ.

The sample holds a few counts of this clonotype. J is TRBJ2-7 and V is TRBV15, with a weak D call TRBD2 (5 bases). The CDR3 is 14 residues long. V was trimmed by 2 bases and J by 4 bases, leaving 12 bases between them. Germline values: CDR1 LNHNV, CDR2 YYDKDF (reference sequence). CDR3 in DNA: TGTGCCACCAGCAGACCTGGACTTCTATACGAGCAGTACTTC. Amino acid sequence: CATSRPGLLYEQYF.

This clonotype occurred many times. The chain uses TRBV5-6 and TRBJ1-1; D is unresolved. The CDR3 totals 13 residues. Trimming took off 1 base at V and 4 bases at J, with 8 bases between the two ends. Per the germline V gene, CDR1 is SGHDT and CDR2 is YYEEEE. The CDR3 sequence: CASSLWARTEAFF. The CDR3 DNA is TGTGCCAGCAGCTTGTGGGCGCGCACTGAAGCTTTCTTT. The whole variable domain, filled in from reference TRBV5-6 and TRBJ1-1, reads DAGVTQSPTHLIKTRGQQVTLRCSPKSGHDTVSWYQQALGQGPQFIFQYYEEEERQRGNFPDRFSGHQFPNYSSELNVNALLLGDSALYLCASSLWARTEAFFGQGTRLTVV.

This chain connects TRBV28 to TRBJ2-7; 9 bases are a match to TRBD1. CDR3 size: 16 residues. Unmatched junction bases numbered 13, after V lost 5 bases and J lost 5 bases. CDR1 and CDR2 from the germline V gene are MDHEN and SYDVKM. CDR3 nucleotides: TGTGCCAGCAGTCTCTCCGGGACAGGGAGGCGCGACGAGCAGTACTTC. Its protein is CASSLSGTGRRDEQYF.

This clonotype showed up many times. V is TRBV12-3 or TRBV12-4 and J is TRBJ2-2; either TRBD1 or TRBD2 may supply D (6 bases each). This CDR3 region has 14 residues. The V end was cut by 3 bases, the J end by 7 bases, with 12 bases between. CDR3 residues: CASSLLAGHGELFF. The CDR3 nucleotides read TGTGCCAGCAGTTTGTTGGCGGGACACGGGGAGCTGTTTTTT.

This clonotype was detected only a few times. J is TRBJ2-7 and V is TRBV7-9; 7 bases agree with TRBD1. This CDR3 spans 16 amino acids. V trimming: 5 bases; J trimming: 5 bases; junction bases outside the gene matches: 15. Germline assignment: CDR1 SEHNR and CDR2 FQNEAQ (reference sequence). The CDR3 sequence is CASSQGTADGFDEQYF. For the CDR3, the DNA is TGTGCCAGCAGCCAGGGGACAGCTGATGGTTTCGACGAGCAGTACTTC.

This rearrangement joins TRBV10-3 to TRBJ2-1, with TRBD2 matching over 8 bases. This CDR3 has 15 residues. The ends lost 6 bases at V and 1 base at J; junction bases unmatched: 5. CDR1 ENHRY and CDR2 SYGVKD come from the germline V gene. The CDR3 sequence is CAISRLAFSYNEQFF. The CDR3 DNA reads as TGTGCCATCAGCAGACTAGCGTTTTCCTACAATGAGCAGTTCTTC.

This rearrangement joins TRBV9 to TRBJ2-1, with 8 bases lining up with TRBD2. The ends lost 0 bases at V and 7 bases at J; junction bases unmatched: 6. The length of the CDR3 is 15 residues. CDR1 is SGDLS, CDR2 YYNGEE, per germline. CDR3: CASSVAGGPENEQFF. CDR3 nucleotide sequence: TGTGCCAGCAGCGTAGCGGGAGGGCCGGAGAATGAGCAGTTCTTC.

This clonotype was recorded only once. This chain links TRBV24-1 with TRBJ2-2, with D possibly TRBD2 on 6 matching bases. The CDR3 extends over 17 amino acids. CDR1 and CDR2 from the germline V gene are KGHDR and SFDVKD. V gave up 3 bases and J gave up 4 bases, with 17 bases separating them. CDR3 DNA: TGTGCCACCAGTGATCCCAACCCGGGACTCCCCACCGGGGAGCTGTTTTTT. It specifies CATSDPNPGLPTGELFF.

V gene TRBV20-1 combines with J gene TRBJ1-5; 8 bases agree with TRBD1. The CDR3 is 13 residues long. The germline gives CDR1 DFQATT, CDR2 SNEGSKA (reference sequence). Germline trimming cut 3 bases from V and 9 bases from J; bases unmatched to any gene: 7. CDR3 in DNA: TGCAGTGCTAGGTCAGGGGGCGGGCTGCCCCAGCATTTT. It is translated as CSARSGGGLPQHF.